Detailed here is one TCR beta chain. Its antigen is as yet unknown. Only in-frame clones appear in the TCRdb table, and some are missing; sequencing was by immunoSEQ multiplex PCR. The sample records over 95,000 clones, roughly nine tenths being singletons. Germline V gene lookup returns CDR1 KGHSH and CDR2 LQKENI. The CDR3 sequence is 13 residues long. V was clipped by 2 bases and J by 7 bases, with 11 bases between them. The time point here: week 11, during vaccination. What each vaccine dose contained was 300 ug of mutant IDH1 20-mer peptide, accompanied by topical imiquimod. This record belongs to a study of a mutant IDH1 vaccine in newly diagnosed glioma. Study-wide context: Vaccination began 4-6 weeks post radiotherapy alone, or with temozolomide cycles.

The sequencing used PBMCs, collected from a glioma patient whose treatment included an IDH1 peptide vaccine. The sequence was collected from a woman aged 45-59 years with glioma. The J gene is TRBJ1-2, the V gene TRBV18; possible D gene TRBD1, 5 bases. The DNA of the CDR3 is TGTGCCAGCTCACCAGAGGGGCGGATTGGCTACACCTTC. As protein: CASSPEGRIGYTF.